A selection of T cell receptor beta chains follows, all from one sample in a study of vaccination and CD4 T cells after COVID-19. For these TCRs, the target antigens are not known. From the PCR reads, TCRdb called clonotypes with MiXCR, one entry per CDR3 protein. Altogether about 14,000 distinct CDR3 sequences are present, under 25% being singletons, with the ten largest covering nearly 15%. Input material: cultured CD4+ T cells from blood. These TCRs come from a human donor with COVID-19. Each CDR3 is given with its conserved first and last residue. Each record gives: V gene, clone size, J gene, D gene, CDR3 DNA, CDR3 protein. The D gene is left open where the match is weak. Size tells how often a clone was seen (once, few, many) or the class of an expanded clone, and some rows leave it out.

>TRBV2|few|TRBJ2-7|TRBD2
TGTGCCAGCAGCAATCGGGGGGGGGCCTACGAGCAGTACTTC
CASSNRGGAYEQYF
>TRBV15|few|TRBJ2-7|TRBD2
TGTGCCACCAGCAGAGATCCTAGCGGGGGGGCCGCCCTCTACGAGCAGTACTTC
CATSRDPSGGAALYEQYF
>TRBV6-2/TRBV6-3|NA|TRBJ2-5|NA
TGTGCCAGCAGTTATTTCTCGGTGGAGCTAAAAGAGACCCAGTACTTC
CASSYFSVELKETQYF
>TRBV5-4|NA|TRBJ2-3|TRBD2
TGTGCCAGCAGCTTGGCGGGGACTAGGAGGCGAGATACGCAGTATTTT
CASSLAGTRRRDTQYF
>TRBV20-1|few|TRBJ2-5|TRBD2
TGCAGTGCGGGACTAGCGGGGGCGGAGACCCAGTACTTC
CSAGLAGAETQYF
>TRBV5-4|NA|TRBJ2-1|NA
TGTGCCAGCAGCCCAGCCTTAAGAGGCGGCAATGAGCAGTTCTTC
CASSPALRGGNEQFF
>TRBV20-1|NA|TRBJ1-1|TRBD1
TGCAGTGCAAAACAGGGGCCGCGGACTGAAGCTTTCTTT
CSAKQGPRTEAFF
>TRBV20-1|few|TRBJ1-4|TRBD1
TGCAGTGCTAGAGACCAACAGGGGGCCGGGGAAAAACTGTTTTTT
CSARDQQGAGEKLFF
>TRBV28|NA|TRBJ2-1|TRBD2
TGTGCCAGCAGCCTCATCGGACTAGCGGGCGGTGAGCAGTTCTTC
CASSLIGLAGGEQFF
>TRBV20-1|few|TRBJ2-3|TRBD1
TGCAGTGCTATTCCGGGACAGGGGGCAGGTGATACGCAGTATTTT
CSAIPGQGAGDTQYF
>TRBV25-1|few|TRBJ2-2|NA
TGTGCCAGCGAGGGAGGGGGGCGAAACACCGGGGAGCTGTTTTTT
CASEGGGRNTGELFF
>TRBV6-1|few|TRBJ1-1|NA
TGTGCCAGCAGCCCCCTAAACACTGAAGCTTTCTTT
CASSPLNTEAFF
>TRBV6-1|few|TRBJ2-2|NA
TGTGCCAGCAGTAAGACCGAAAGAAACACCGGGGAGCTGTTTTTT
CASSKTERNTGELFF
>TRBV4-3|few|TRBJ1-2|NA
TGCGCCAGCAGCCAAAGTACTAACTATGGCTACACCTTC
CASSQSTNYGYTF
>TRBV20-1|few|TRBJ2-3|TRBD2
TGCAGTGCTAGAGATTCGGCGGCCGAGCGGGGACCCACAGATACGCAGTATTTT
CSARDSAAERGPTDTQYF
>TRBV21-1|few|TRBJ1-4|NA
TGTGCCAGCAGCAAAGACGTTTTGGGACAGGGGGTAGAAAAACTGTTTTTT
CASSKDVLGQGVEKLFF
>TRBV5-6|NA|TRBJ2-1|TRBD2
TGTGCCAGCAGCTTGATTGGCGGGGGAGCACAACCCCGATTTGGTGAGCAGTTCTTC
CASSLIGGGAQPRFGEQFF
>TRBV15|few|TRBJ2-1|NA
TGTGCCACCAGCAGAGAAGGCAGAACCAATGAGCAGTTCTTC
CATSREGRTNEQFF
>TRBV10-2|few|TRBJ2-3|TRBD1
TGCGCCACGGGGACAGGGGGCCCGCCTCGGTATTTT
CATGTGGPPRYF
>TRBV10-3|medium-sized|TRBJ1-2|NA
TGTGCCATGACACAGGGAACAAGTGACAGCCATGGCTACACCTTC
CAMTQGTSDSHGYTF
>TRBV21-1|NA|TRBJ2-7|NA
TGTGCCAGCAGCCGGGACAGGAGCTCCTACGAGCAGTACTTC
CASSRDRSSYEQYF
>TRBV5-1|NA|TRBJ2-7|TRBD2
TGCGCCAGCACCTCCGGGACTAGCGGCGCCTACGAGCAGTACTTC
CASTSGTSGAYEQYF
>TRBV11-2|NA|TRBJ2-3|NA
TGTGCCAGCAGCTTAGCAGGGCCAGATACGCAGTATTTT
CASSLAGPDTQYF
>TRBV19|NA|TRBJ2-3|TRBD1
TGTGCCAGTAGTACTCCGGGACAGACCACCCCGCTGGTGGCGCAGTATTTT
CASSTPGQTTPLVAQYF
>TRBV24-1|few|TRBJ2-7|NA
TGTGCCACCAGTGATTTGGACGGGGACGAGCAGTACTTC
CATSDLDGDEQYF
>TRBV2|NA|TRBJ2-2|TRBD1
TGTGCCAGCAGCGCTAACAGGGGGAACACCGGGGAGCTGTTTTTT
CASSANRGNTGELFF
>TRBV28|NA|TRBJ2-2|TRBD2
TGTGCCAGCAGCCTTGGACTAGCGGGGGGCGTCGGGGAGCTGTTTTTT
CASSLGLAGGVGELFF